The clone carrying this T cell receptor (beta chain) was seen repeatedly, ten times or more. Its antigen remains unknown. Amplifying from RNA transcripts, the study obtained TCR beta CDR3 regions. Second-round multiplex PCR came after a first-round RT-PCR that employed HTBI primers. Using its own MiXCR run on the multiplex PCR reads, TCRdb lists one record per CDR3 protein. The sample records 300,000 to 400,000 distinct CDR3 sequences, around a sixth being singletons. Unmatched junction bases numbered 4, after V lost 3 bases and J lost 0 bases. Germline-derived CDR1 and CDR2 are MNHNS and SASEGT. The CDR3 extends over 15 amino acids. The sample comes from a study of Graves' ophthalmopathy and Graves' hyperthyroidism. Findings of the study overall: Ophthalmopathy progression was predicted with about 67% sensitivity and approximately 72% specificity.

This chain links TRBV6-1 with TRBJ2-5; 7 positions match TRBD2. Sequenced sample: peripheral blood. This receptor was taken from an adult man with Graves' ophthalmopathy. The CDR3 protein is CASSELLAHQETQYF. CDR3 nucleotides: TGTGCCAGCAGTGAGTTACTAGCGCACCAAGAGACCCAGTACTTC.